The entry that follows covers one T cell receptor (beta chain) sequence. This record belongs to a study of blood T cell repertoires in COVID-19. On the study more broadly: Researchers got acute and convalescent COVID-19 samples from the United States, Italy and Spain. Nucleic acid was either cDNA or gDNA, and it came from T cells, B-cell-depleted T cells, or PBMCs.

Trimming took 4 bases from V and 0 from J; bases not matched to a gene: 3. CDR3 length: 15 residues. Germline V CDR1 and CDR2: MGHDK, SYGVNS. In the authors' workflow: Nucleated cell counts were estimated from reference gene primer amplification. Profiled with immunoSEQ multiplex PCR; TCRdb holds only in-frame clones, not every one. Clone size and the V and J calls come from that table; the DNA yielded D and trimming. The table has 150,000 or so clones, roughly 84% seen once. Sequenced: peripheral blood. The TCR comes from a woman in her fifties or sixties with acute or convalescent COVID-19. This sequence joins TRBV25-1 and TRBJ1-1; 9 bases are shared with TRBD1. The CDR3 coding sequence is TGTGCCAGCAGTGTGGGACAGGGCCTGAACACTGAAGCTTTCTTT. Protein: CASSVGQGLNTEAFF.